This passage covers 7 T cell receptor beta chains from one sample sequenced in a study of blood T cell repertoires in COVID-19. The table came from immunoSEQ multiplex PCR; TCRdb's copy has only in-frame clones and leaves some out. This table has about 12,000 clones, around 82% appearing once. Sequences were obtained from peripheral blood. These receptors all stem from a human donor in a cohort sampled during active COVID-19.

The chain recombines TRBV7-2 with TRBJ2-5, with 12 bases fitting TRBD2. The CDR3 runs to 13 residues. CDR1 and CDR2 from the germline V gene are SGHTA and FQGNSA. The CDR3 protein is CSSGRGAGETQYF. The CDR3 DNA reads as TGTTCTAGCGGGAGGGGCGCGGGAGAGACCCAGTACTTC.

This clone was seen a few times. The chain couples TRBV7-3 to TRBJ2-1; D possibly corresponds to TRBD1 (6 bases). The germline V gene encodes CDR1 SGHTA and CDR2 FQGTGA. V lost 4 bases to trimming and J lost 6 bases, with 16 bases between them. The CDR3 loop spans 15 amino acids. The CDR3 DNA follows: TGTGCCAGCAGCTATTTGGGGGCCGCTAGCAATGAGCAGTTCTTC. Translating gives CASSYLGAASNEQFF. Full variable domain (remainder filled in from reference TRBV7-3 and TRBJ2-1): GAGVSQTPSNKVTEKGKYVELRCDPISGHTALYWYRQSLGQGPEFLIYFQGTGAADDSGLPNDRFFAVRPEGSVSTLKIQRTERGDSAVYLCASSYLGAASNEQFFGPGTRLTVL.

The chain carries TRBV18 and TRBJ1-3; D unclear. V was cut by 3 bases and J by 0 bases, with 12 bases left in between. This CDR3 region has 16 residues. CDR1 KGHSH and CDR2 LQKENI come from the germline V gene. DNA for the CDR3: TGTGCCAGCTCACCCCTCCCTAACCGCTCTGGAAACACCATATATTTT. The encoded protein is CASSPLPNRSGNTIYF.

V usage is TRBV30 and J usage is TRBJ2-7; D is perhaps TRBD1 (5 bases). CDR3 length equals 12 residues. Germline V CDR1 and CDR2: GTSNPN, SVGIG (reference sequence). V lost 0 bases, J lost 6 bases, and 9 bases lay in between. The CDR3 DNA follows: TGTGCCTGGAGTGTAGGACATCCCGAGCAGTACTTC. It specifies CAWSVGHPEQYF.

The V call is TRBV24-1, the J call TRBJ1-2; D may be TRBD1 (5 bases). The CDR3 spans 15 residues. Trimming pared 4 bases from V and 4 bases from J, leaving 15 bases between. The germline CDR1 and CDR2 sequences are KGHDR and SFDVKD. CDR3 DNA sequence: TGTGCCACCAGTGAGGCGGCAGGGAACTTCTATGGCTACACCTTC. Protein sequence: CATSEAAGNFYGYTF.

DNA of the CDR3: TGTGCCAGCAGTAAATCCCGAAGCGGGGTTGAGACCCAGTACTTC. Translation gives CASSKSRSGVETQYF. The chain has TRBV27 and TRBJ2-5, with TRBD2 identical over 7 bases. The V segment lost 5 bases and the J segment 5 bases; nucleotides outside the gene matches: 11. This CDR3 spans 15 amino acids. Germline values: CDR1 MNHEY, CDR2 SMNVEV (reference sequence).

The chain joins TRBV2 to TRBJ2-7; 12 bases map to TRBD2. The length of the CDR3 is 15 residues. The ends lost 5 bases at V and 3 bases at J; junction bases unmatched: 5. Germline assignment: CDR1 SNHLY and CDR2 FYNNEI. The CDR3 sequence is CASSRLAGGFYEQYF. Written as DNA, the CDR3 is TGTGCCAGCAGTCGTCTAGCGGGGGGGTTCTACGAGCAGTACTTC.